These 30 T cell receptor beta chains were sequenced from one sample in a study of early T cells in non-severe SARS-CoV-2 infection. TCRdb reanalysed the 5' RACE reads using MiXCR and keeps one entry per CDR3 protein. The table lists 98,000 or so distinct CDR3 sequences, about an eighth of them singletons. Sequencing was performed on whole blood. These receptors were collected from an adult who was a healthcare worker with PCR-confirmed SARS-CoV-2 infection or an uninfected control (not recorded which).

This chain uses TRBV5-1 with TRBJ2-2, with 9 bases fitting TRBD1. From germline, CDR1 is SGHRS and CDR2 YFSETQ. This CDR3 is 15 amino acids long. After removal of 2 bases from V and 6 bases from J, the junction contained 5 bases not matched to a gene. As DNA, the CDR3 is TGCGCCAGCAGCTTTAAGGGACAGGGCGCCGGGGAGCTGTTTTTT. Encoded protein: CASSFKGQGAGELFF.

This chain links TRBV20-1 with TRBJ1-5, with D possibly TRBD1 on 6 matching bases. The CDR3 runs 16 residues. CDR1 is DFQATT and CDR2 is SNEGSKA in the germline V gene (reference sequence). V was shortened by 6 bases and J by 6 bases, with 24 bases between the two germline ends. The CDR3 is CSARPPRGTEAQPQHF. The CDR3 nucleotides read TGCAGTGCCCGCCCGCCCAGGGGCACGGAGGCTCAGCCCCAGCATTTT.

This clonotype was observed a handful of times. The V and J genes are TRBV6-1 and TRBJ2-5, with D hard to call. The length of the CDR3 is 15 residues. V lost 4 bases and J lost 6, with 18 bases in between. Germline V CDR1 and CDR2: MNHNS, SASEGT. CDR3 bases: TGTGCCAGCAGTGCGAATCAACACGTCGGTCAGACCCAGTACTTC. Translating it yields CASSANQHVGQTQYF.

This clonotype was counted between two and nine times. The V gene is TRBV2, the J gene TRBJ1-6; TRBD1 agrees at 8 bases. Losses at the gene ends were 8 bases for V and 7 bases for J; bases not matched to a gene: 4. Per germline, CDR1 SNHLY and CDR2 FYNNEI. This CDR3 spans 13 amino acids. The CDR3 nucleotides are TGTGCCAGCCATGGACAGGGAAATTCACCCCTCCACTTT. The encoded protein is CASHGQGNSPLHF.

This clonotype was seen a few times. The rearrangement joins TRBV4-1 to TRBJ2-7; D assignment may be TRBD1 or TRBD2 (6 bases each). Germline V lookup: CDR1 MGHRA, CDR2 YSYEKL. The ends were cut back, 1 base at V and 2 bases at J, with 12 bases in the middle. This CDR3 spans 15 amino acids. As DNA, the CDR3 is TGCGCCAGCAGCCAAGGGAGGGGGATGACCTACGAGCAGTACTTC. Translated, it gives CASSQGRGMTYEQYF.

The sample holds many counts of this clonotype. The rearrangement uses TRBV20-1 and TRBJ2-7, with 7 bases aligning to TRBD2. CDR1 DFQATT and CDR2 SNEGSKA come from the germline V gene (reference sequence). The CDR3 loop spans 14 amino acids. V gave up 2 bases and J gave up 5 bases; unmatched junction bases: 9. DNA of the CDR3: TGCAGTGCTAGATGGGGAGGGGCGAACCACGAGCAGTACTTC. Amino acids: CSARWGGANHEQYF.

This clonotype was recorded many times. This rearrangement joins TRBV27 to TRBJ1-4, with 7 bases lining up with TRBD1. This CDR3 has 15 residues. Looked up from germline, CDR1 is MNHEY and CDR2 is SMNVEV (reference sequence). Trimming took 5 bases from V and 10 from J; bases not matched to a gene: 13. The CDR3 nucleotides read TGTGCCAGCAGTCCCAGTGGGGGTCGGGACAGAAAACTGTTTTTT. It is translated as CASSPSGGRDRKLFF.

This chain links TRBV5-1 with TRBJ1-3; 7 bases are a match to TRBD1. CDR1 and CDR2 (germline): SGHRS, YFSETQ. The length of the CDR3 is 16 residues. The V and J ends lost 0 bases and 4 bases, in that order; junction bases with no gene match: 7. The CDR3 coding sequence is TGCGCCAGCAGCTTGGGGACCGGGACAGCCGGAAACACCATATATTTT. Protein sequence: CASSLGTGTAGNTIYF.

The sample holds a few counts of this clonotype. V usage is TRBV7-9 and J usage is TRBJ2-7, with TRBD1 matching over 7 bases. After removal of 1 base from V and 2 bases from J, the junction contained 11 bases not matched to a gene. In germline, CDR1 is SEHNR, CDR2 FQNEAQ (reference sequence). CDR3 size: 17 residues. The chain's CDR3 is CASSLEGGPTRPYEQYF. In nucleotides, the CDR3 is TGTGCCAGCAGCTTAGAAGGGGGCCCAACCAGGCCCTACGAGCAGTACTTC.

This clonotype was counted at least ten times. The chain has TRBV28 and TRBJ2-6, with 7 bases identical to TRBD2. This CDR3 has 15 residues. The germline V gene has CDR1 MDHEN and CDR2 SYDVKM. J lost 1 base, V lost 7 bases, and 4 bases had no gene match. CDR3 sequence: CASTWGGSGANVLTF. DNA for the CDR3: TGTGCCAGCACCTGGGGGGGATCTGGGGCCAACGTCCTGACTTTC.

There are many counts of this clonotype. The chain is built from TRBV20-1 and TRBJ1-1; TRBD1 aligns across 8 bases. CDR3 length: 16 amino acids. Trimming removed 3 bases from V and 4 bases from J; junction bases left unmatched: 13. Germline V CDR1 and CDR2: DFQATT, SNEGSKA (reference sequence). Here the CDR3 DNA reads TGCAGTGCTAGCGGGACAGGCTTTCTAGCGGGCACTGAAGCTTTCTTT. Translation: CSASGTGFLAGTEAFF.

This clonotype was found many times. This sequence joins TRBV7-2 and TRBJ2-5; D is possibly TRBD2 (6 bases). The CDR3 is 17 residues long. Germline V gene data show CDR1 as SGHTA and CDR2 as FQGNSA. V dropped 5 bases and J dropped 2 bases, with 21 bases sitting between them. CDR3 sequence: CASSPRWEVSPQETQYF. For the CDR3, the DNA is TGTGCCAGCAGCCCGCGGTGGGAGGTCTCTCCTCAAGAGACCCAGTACTTC.

A remark on this clonotype: Relative to the germline gene, one junction end is altered; a read error may explain this. This chain links TRBV12-3 or TRBV12-4 with TRBJ2-5; a weak D match, TRBD2 (6 bases). The CDR3 length is 15 residues. The DNA for the CDR3 is TGTGCCAGCAGTTTAGGGCGGGGTCTGGAAGAGACCAAGTACTTC. It is translated as CASSLGRGLEETKYF.

This clonotype was recorded many times. The chain links TRBV6-5 to TRBJ1-2, with D uncertain. The V end was cut by 2 bases, the J end by 0 bases, with 7 bases between. Germline CDR1 is MNHEY and CDR2 is SVGAGI. The CDR3 is 14 amino acids. The CDR3 sequence: CASSYDRSNYGYTF. DNA of the CDR3: TGTGCCAGCAGTTACGACCGATCTAACTATGGCTACACCTTC.

This chain uses TRBV6-5 with TRBJ1-5, with unresolved D. CDR3 length: 13 amino acids. Germline-derived CDR1 and CDR2 are MNHEY and SVGAGI. Trimming removed 5 bases from V and 7 bases from J, with 12 bases in between. The CDR3 DNA reads TGTGCCAGCAGTCGAGGGATGGAGCAGCCCCAGCATTTT. It specifies CASSRGMEQPQHF.

This clonotype was observed a handful of times. This chain connects TRBV2 to TRBJ2-1; the match to TRBD2 covers 9 bases. The trim removed 6 bases at V and 3 bases at J, leaving 9 bases unmatched. The CDR3 runs to 16 residues. Germline V gene data show CDR1 as SNHLY and CDR2 as FYNNEI. The CDR3 DNA is TGTGCCAGCAGGAGCTTAGCGGGAGAACTCTACAATGAGCAGTTCTTC. Translation gives CASRSLAGELYNEQFF.

This clonotype was recorded many times. This chain connects TRBV19 to TRBJ2-4; a possible D gene is TRBD2 (5 bases). The CDR3 contains 14 residues. The V gene lost 5 bases and the J gene lost 0 bases, with 8 bases spanning the gap. Germline lookup yields CDR1 LNHDA and CDR2 SQIVND (reference sequence). This chain's CDR3 is CASSQSGAKNIQYF. The CDR3 DNA follows: TGTGCCAGTAGTCAGAGCGGAGCCAAAAACATTCAGTACTTC.

This clonotype was observed many times. J is TRBJ2-1 and V is TRBV27, with TRBD1 as a possible D gene (6 bases). In germline, CDR1 is MNHEY, CDR2 SMNVEV (reference sequence). This CDR3 comprises 15 residues. The germline V and J ends were trimmed by 2 bases and 9 bases, with 17 bases remaining between them. CDR3 in DNA: TGTGCCAGCAGTTTACACGAGGGGGAAAATGGTGAGCAGTTCTTC. Protein product: CASSLHEGENGEQFF.

This clonotype was counted ten times or more. Written as DNA, the CDR3 is TGTGCCAGCAGCCAAGGTTCGGGACAGGGGCAGTTCTTC. Protein sequence: CASSQGSGQGQFF. This chain links TRBV4-2 with TRBJ2-1; 9 nucleotides line up with TRBD1. V was clipped by 1 base and J by 12 bases; unmatched bases: 4. This CDR3 region has 13 residues. Per germline, CDR1 LGHNA and CDR2 YNFKEQ.

V gene TRBV14 combines with J gene TRBJ2-7, with 7 bases that match TRBD2. The CDR3 length is 16 residues. The germline CDR1 and CDR2 sequences are SGHDN and FVKESK. V lost 0 bases and J lost 3; bases outside the gene matches: 8. The CDR3 is CASSQERREGYYEQYF. CDR3 nucleotides: TGTGCCAGCAGCCAAGAGAGGAGGGAGGGGTACTACGAGCAGTACTTC.

The chain employs TRBV29-1 and TRBJ2-3; no clear D gene. CDR3 length equals 12 residues. Trimming took off 7 bases at V and 1 base at J, with 9 bases between the two ends. Germline CDR1 is SQVTM and CDR2 is ANQGSEA. The DNA for the CDR3 is TGCAGCGCGTACACGGGCACAGATACGCAGTATTTT. This encodes CSAYTGTDTQYF.

This clonotype was counted between two and nine times. The genes are TRBV2 and TRBJ2-3, with D maybe TRBD1 (7 bases). This CDR3 has 14 residues. Per germline, CDR1 SNHLY and CDR2 FYNNEI. V lost 8 bases and J 2 bases, leaving 14 bases between the germline ends. In DNA, the CDR3 is TGTGCCAGCGGTTGGAGGGGGCCCACAGATACGCAGTATTTT. Its protein is CASGWRGPTDTQYF.

The rearrangement uses TRBV20-1 and TRBJ1-2, with D perhaps TRBD1 (5 bases). V gave up 4 bases and J gave up 4 bases, with 10 bases separating them. Germline V CDR1 and CDR2: DFQATT, SNEGSKA (reference sequence). The CDR3 has 12 residues. CDR3 in DNA: TGCAGTGCTATCACAGGCTCCTATGGCTACACCTTC. Translating gives CSAITGSYGYTF.

This chain connects TRBV5-1 to TRBJ2-2; D is unclear. Trimming stripped 0 bases from V and 5 bases from J, with 8 bases between. CDR1 is SGHRS, CDR2 YFSETQ, per germline. The CDR3 contains 14 residues. The chain's CDR3 is CASSLVTTTGELFF. DNA of the CDR3: TGCGCCAGCAGCTTGGTGACAACTACCGGGGAGCTGTTTTTT.

This clonotype was observed at least ten times. The chain links TRBV12-3 or TRBV12-4 to TRBJ2-2; no clear D gene. The CDR3 runs 11 residues. Trimming shortened V by 5 bases and J by 8 bases, and 6 bases separated the two germline ends. CDR3 DNA sequence: TGTGCCAGCAGTCCTAGGGGGGAGCTGTTTTTT. Translated: CASSPRGELFF.

This clonotype was seen ten or more times. V and J are TRBV28 and TRBJ2-7, with TRBD2 matching 9 bases. Trimming took 4 bases from V and 4 from J; bases not matched to a gene: 8. Germline V gene sequence: CDR1 MDHEN, CDR2 SYDVKM. This CDR3 has 15 residues. The CDR3 reads CASSSSGRKVYEQYF. In DNA, the CDR3 is TGTGCCAGCAGTTCCAGCGGGAGGAAGGTTTACGAGCAGTACTTC.

The chain couples TRBV12-3 or TRBV12-4 to TRBJ1-1; D unresolved. V was cut by 4 bases and J by 0 bases, with 9 bases left in between. The CDR3 covers 14 residues. CDR3 sequence (DNA): TGTGCCAGCAGTTCCCCCCCTTTGAACACTGAAGCTTTCTTT. Translation gives CASSSPPLNTEAFF.

This clonotype came up a few times. The genes are TRBV6-1 and TRBJ1-4; tentative D call: TRBD1 (5 bases). Per germline, CDR1 MNHNS and CDR2 SASEGT. V was pared by 6 bases and J by 8 bases, with 13 bases between. There are 13 residues in the CDR3. The CDR3 region is CASSGAVGEKLFF. The CDR3 DNA reads as TGTGCCAGCAGCGGGGCAGTGGGGGAAAAACTGTTTTTT.

This clonotype has more than one count but fewer than ten. In DNA, the CDR3 is TGTGCCAGCACACAAGCTTCAGATACGCAGTATTTT. It yields the protein CASTQASDTQYF. The chain joins TRBV28 to TRBJ2-3; D uncertain. CDR3 length: 12 residues. Germline V gene lookup returns CDR1 MDHEN and CDR2 SYDVKM. Trimming took 7 bases from V and 4 from J, leaving 9 bases between them.

There are a few counts of this clonotype. The chain's CDR3 is CASSYSRGPGELFF. The CDR3 DNA reads TGTGCCAGCAGTTACAGCAGGGGGCCCGGGGAGCTGTTTTTT. The rearrangement joins TRBV6-2 or TRBV6-3 to TRBJ2-2, with 8 bases identical to TRBD1. The ends lost 2 bases at V and 6 bases at J; junction bases unmatched: 2. CDR1 MNHEY and CDR2 SVGEGT come from the germline V gene. The CDR3 is 14 amino acids.